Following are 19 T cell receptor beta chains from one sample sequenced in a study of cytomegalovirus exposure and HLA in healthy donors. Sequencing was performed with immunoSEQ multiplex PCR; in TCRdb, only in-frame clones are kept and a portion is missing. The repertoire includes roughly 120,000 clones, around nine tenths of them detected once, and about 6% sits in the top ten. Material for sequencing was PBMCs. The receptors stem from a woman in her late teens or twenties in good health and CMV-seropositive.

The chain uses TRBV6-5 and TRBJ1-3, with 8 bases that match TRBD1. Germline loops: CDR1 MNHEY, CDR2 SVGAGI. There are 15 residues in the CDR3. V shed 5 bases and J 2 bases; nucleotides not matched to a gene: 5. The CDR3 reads CASSPSGGPGNTIYF. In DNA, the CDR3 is TGTGCCAGCAGTCCCTCAGGGGGCCCTGGAAACACCATATATTTT.

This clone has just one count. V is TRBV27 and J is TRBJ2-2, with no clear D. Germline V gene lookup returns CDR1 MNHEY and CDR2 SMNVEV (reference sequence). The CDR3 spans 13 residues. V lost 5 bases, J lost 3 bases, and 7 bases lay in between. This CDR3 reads CASSPFYTGELFF. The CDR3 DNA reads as TGTGCCAGCAGTCCCTTTTACACCGGGGAGCTGTTTTTT.

The CDR3 spells CASSAGTSIRREQYF. The CDR3 nucleotides read TGTGCCAGCAGCGCCGGGACTAGTATTAGACGGGAGCAGTACTTC. The V call is TRBV7-6, the J call TRBJ2-7; 8 nucleotides line up with TRBD2. In germline, CDR1 is SGHVS, CDR2 FNYEAQ. Losses at the gene ends were 5 bases for V and 7 bases for J; bases not matched to a gene: 13. The length of the CDR3 is 15 residues.

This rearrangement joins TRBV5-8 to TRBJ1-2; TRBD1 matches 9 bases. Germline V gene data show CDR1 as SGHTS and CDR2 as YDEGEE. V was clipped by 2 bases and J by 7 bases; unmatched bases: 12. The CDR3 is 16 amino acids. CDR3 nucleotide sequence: TGTGCCAGCAGCTTACAGGGGGCCCGTGGGTTAAGTGGCTACACCTTC. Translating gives CASSLQGARGLSGYTF.

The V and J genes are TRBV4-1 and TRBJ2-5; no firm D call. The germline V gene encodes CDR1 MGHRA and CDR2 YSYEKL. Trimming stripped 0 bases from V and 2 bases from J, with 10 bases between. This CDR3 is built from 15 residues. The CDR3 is CASSQDGTIQETQYF. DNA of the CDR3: TGCGCCAGCAGCCAAGATGGCACTATACAAGAGACCCAGTACTTC.

CDR3 DNA: TGTGCCAGCAGCTCTCCGGGACACAGCACAGATACGCAGTATTTT. Its translation: CASSSPGHSTDTQYF. The rearrangement uses TRBV5-4 and TRBJ2-3, with D perhaps TRBD1 (6 bases). This CDR3 contains 15 residues. Per germline, CDR1 SGHNT and CDR2 YYREEE (reference sequence). The V end was cut by 3 bases, the J end by 0 bases, with 11 bases between.

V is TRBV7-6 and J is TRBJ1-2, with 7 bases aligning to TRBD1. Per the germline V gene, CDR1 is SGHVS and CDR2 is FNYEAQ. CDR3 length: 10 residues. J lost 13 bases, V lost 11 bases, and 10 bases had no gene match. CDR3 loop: CAVGTVRTTF. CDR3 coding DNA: TGTGCCGTCGGGACAGTCCGGACCACCTTC. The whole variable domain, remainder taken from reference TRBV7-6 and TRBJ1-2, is GAGVSQSPRYKVTKRGQDVALRCDPISGHVSLYWYRQALGQGPEFLTYFNYEAQQDKSGLPNDRFSAERPEGSISTLTIQRTEQRDSAMYRCAVGTVRTTFGSGTRLTVV.

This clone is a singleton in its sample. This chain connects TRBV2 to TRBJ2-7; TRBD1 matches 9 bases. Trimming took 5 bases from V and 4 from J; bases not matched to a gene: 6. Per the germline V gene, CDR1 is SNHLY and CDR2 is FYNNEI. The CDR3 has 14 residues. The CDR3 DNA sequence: TGTGCCAGCAGTAATCAGGGACAGGGATACGAGCAGTACTTC. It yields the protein CASSNQGQGYEQYF.

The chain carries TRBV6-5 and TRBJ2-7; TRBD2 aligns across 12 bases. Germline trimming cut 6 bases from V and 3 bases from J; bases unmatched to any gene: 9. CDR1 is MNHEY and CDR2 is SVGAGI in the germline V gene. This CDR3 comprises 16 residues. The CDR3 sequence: CASRYRTSGEFYEQYF. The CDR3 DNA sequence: TGTGCCAGCAGGTACCGGACTAGCGGGGAGTTCTACGAGCAGTACTTC.

The DNA for the CDR3 is TGTGCCAGCAGCGGGGGCCTGGCGGGGGCCCCCTCTTACTATTTT. Residues: CASSGGLAGAPSYYF. V gene TRBV9 combines with J gene TRBJ2-3; D perhaps matches TRBD2 (7 bases). The CDR3 sequence is 15 residues long. Germline CDR1 reads SGDLS; CDR2 reads YYNGEE. V was pared by 3 bases and J by 15 bases, with 26 bases between.

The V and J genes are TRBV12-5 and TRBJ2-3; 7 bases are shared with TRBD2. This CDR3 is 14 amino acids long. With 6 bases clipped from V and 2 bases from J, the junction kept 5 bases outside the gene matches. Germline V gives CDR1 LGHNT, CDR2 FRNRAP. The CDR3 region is CASGPGLVTDTQYF. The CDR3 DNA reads TGTGCTAGTGGCCCCGGACTAGTCACAGATACGCAGTATTTT.

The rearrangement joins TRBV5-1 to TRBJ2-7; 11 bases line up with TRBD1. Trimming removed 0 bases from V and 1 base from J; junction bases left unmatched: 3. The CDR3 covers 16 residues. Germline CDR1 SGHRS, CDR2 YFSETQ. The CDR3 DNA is TGCGCCAGCAGCTTGGAAGGGACAGGGGGATCCTACGAGCAGTACTTC. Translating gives CASSLEGTGGSYEQYF.

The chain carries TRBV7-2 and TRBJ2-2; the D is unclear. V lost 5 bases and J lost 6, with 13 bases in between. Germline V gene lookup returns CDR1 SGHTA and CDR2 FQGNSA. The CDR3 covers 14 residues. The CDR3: CASSPSRRAGELFF. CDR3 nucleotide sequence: TGTGCCAGCAGCCCGAGCCGCCGGGCCGGGGAGCTGTTTTTT. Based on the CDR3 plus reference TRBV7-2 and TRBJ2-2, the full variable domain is GAGVSQSPSNKVTEKGKDVELRCDPISGHTALYWYRQSLGQGLEFLIYFQGNSAPDKSGLPSDRFSAERTGGSVSTLTIQRTQQEDSAVYLCASSPSRRAGELFFGEGSRLTVL.

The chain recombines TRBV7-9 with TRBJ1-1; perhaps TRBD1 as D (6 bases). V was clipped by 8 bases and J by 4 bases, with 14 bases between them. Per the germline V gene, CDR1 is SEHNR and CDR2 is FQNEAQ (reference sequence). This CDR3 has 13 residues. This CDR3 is CASGGGGLTEAFF. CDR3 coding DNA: TGTGCCAGCGGAGGGGGGGGTCTCACTGAAGCTTTCTTT.

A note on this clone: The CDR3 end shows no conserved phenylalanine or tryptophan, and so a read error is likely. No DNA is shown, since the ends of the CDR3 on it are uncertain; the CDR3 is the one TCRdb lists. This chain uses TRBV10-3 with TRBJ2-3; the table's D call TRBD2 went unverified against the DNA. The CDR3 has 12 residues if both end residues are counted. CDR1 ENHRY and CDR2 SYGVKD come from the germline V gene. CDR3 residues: CAISESGGAIDL.

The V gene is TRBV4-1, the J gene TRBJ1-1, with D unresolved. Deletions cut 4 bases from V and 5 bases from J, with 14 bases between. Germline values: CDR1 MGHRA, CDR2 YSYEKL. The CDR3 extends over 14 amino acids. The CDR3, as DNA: TGCGCCAGCAGCCTTCAAGGTGCGGGGACTGAAGCTTTCTTT. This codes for CASSLQGAGTEAFF.

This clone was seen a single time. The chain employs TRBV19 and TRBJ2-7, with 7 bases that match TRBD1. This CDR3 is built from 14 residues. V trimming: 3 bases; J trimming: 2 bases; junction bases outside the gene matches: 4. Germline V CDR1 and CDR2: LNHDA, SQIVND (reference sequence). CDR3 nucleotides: TGTGCCAGTAGTATCGCTCAGGGGGCCTACGAGCAGTACTTC. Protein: CASSIAQGAYEQYF.

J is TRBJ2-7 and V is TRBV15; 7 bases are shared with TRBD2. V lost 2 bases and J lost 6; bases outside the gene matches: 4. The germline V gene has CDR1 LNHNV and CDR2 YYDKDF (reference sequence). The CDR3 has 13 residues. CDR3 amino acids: CATSRRTSSEQYF. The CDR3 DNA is TGTGCCACCAGCAGACGGACTAGTTCCGAGCAGTACTTC.

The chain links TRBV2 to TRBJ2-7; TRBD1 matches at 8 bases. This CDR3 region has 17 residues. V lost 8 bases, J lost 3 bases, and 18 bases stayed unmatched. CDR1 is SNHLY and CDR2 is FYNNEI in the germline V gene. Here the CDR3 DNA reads TGTGCCAGCTGGGAAGATGACAGGGGCGAGGGGGTCTACGAGCAGTACTTC. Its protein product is CASWEDDRGEGVYEQYF.